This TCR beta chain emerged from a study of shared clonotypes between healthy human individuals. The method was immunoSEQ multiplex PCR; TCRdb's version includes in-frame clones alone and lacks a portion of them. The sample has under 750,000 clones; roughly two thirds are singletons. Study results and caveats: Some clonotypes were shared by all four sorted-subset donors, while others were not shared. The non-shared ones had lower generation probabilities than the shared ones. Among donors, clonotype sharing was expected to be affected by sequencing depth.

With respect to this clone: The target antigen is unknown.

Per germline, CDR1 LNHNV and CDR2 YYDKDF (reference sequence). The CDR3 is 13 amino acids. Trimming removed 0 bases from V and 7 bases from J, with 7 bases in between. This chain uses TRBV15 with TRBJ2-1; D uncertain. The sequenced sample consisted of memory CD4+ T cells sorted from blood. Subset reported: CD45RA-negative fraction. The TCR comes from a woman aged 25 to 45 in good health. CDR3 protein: CATSRDLKNEQFF. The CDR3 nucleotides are TGTGCCACCAGCAGAGATCTTAAGAATGAGCAGTTCTTC.